Listed below are T cell receptor beta chains from one sample, sequenced in a study of response to subunit inactivated influenza vaccine. Each CDR3 protein is one row after TCRdb ran MiXCR on the RT-PCR reads. The table lists 550,000 to 800,000 distinct CDR3 sequences, around 14% of them singletons. Material: PBMCs from blood, obtained 12 days after vaccination. All receptors derive from a man in his fifties who received an inactivated influenza vaccine. The CDR3 runs from the conserved cysteine through the conserved F or W. The order of the fields is D gene, J gene, clone size, V gene, CDR3 DNA, CDR3 protein. The D gene is left open where the match is weak. Clone size is given for some rows only: seen once, a few or many times, or a class if the clone is expanded.

D gene: NA
J gene: TRBJ2-2
clone size: NA
V gene: TRBV7-2
CDR3 DNA: TGTGCCAGCAACCTTAGATCTGGGGAGCTGTTTTTT
CDR3 protein: CASNLRSGELFF

D gene: TRBD1
J gene: TRBJ2-5
clone size: NA
V gene: TRBV7-2
CDR3 DNA: TGTGCCAGCAGCTTCCTTGGACAGGCTACGGGGACCCAGTACTTC
CDR3 protein: CASSFLGQATGTQYF

D gene: NA
J gene: TRBJ1-3
clone size: NA
V gene: TRBV4-3
CDR3 DNA: TGCGCCAGCAGCCAAGATTGGAGGTCCTCTGGAAACACCATATATTTT
CDR3 protein: CASSQDWRSSGNTIYF

D gene: NA
J gene: TRBJ2-1
clone size: NA
V gene: TRBV4-3
CDR3 DNA: TGCGCCAGCAGCGGGACCGCTCTAGGAGATGAGCAGTTCTTC
CDR3 protein: CASSGTALGDEQFF

D gene: NA
J gene: TRBJ2-5
clone size: NA
V gene: TRBV7-7
CDR3 DNA: TGTGCCAGCAGCCCGGACATAAAAGAGACCCAGTACTTC
CDR3 protein: CASSPDIKETQYF

D gene: NA
J gene: TRBJ2-1
clone size: many
V gene: TRBV7-7
CDR3 DNA: TGTGCCAGCAGCTTAGATGGTGGCAGTGAGCAGTTCTTC
CDR3 protein: CASSLDGGSEQFF

D gene: NA
J gene: TRBJ2-7
clone size: NA
V gene: TRBV5-6
CDR3 DNA: TGTGCCAGCAGCTTACCTACAAGGGGCCACGAGCGGTACTTC
CDR3 protein: CASSLPTRGHERYF

D gene: NA
J gene: TRBJ1-1
clone size: many
V gene: TRBV7-2
CDR3 DNA: TGTGCCAGCAGCTCCTCAACTCACCCGACAGCTGAAGCTTTCTTT
CDR3 protein: CASSSSTHPTAEAFF

D gene: NA
J gene: TRBJ2-7
clone size: NA
V gene: TRBV7-2
CDR3 DNA: TGTGCCAGCAGCCAGGGGACGGGGAGCGAGCAGTACTTC
CDR3 protein: CASSQGTGSEQYF

D gene: TRBD2
J gene: TRBJ2-1
clone size: NA
V gene: TRBV20-1
CDR3 DNA: TGCAGTGCTAAACGGGGAGGGGATGAGCAGTTCTTC
CDR3 protein: CSAKRGGDEQFF

D gene: TRBD1
J gene: TRBJ2-1
clone size: NA
V gene: TRBV4-1
CDR3 DNA: TGCGCCAGCAGCCAAGCTGCGACAGGGGAGGATGAGCAGTTCTTC
CDR3 protein: CASSQAATGEDEQFF

D gene: TRBD2
J gene: TRBJ2-1
clone size: few
V gene: TRBV20-1
CDR3 DNA: TGCAGTGCTACCCGACTGGCGGGAGGACTAAGGGGTGAGCAGTTCTTC
CDR3 protein: CSATRLAGGLRGEQFF

D gene: NA
J gene: TRBJ2-4
clone size: NA
V gene: TRBV11-2
CDR3 DNA: TGTGCCAGCAGCCCCGTTCGAGGGGTACCCAAAAACATTCAGTACTTC
CDR3 protein: CASSPVRGVPKNIQYF

D gene: NA
J gene: TRBJ2-7
clone size: many
V gene: TRBV12-3/TRBV12-4
CDR3 DNA: TGTGCCAGCAGTACATCCGGGGGCGAGCAGTACTTC
CDR3 protein: CASSTSGGEQYF

D gene: TRBD2
J gene: TRBJ2-7
clone size: NA
V gene: TRBV24-1
CDR3 DNA: TGTGCCACCAGTGATCCGAGGGAGGGGATGAACGAGCAGTACTTC
CDR3 protein: CATSDPREGMNEQYF

D gene: TRBD1
J gene: TRBJ2-5
clone size: NA
V gene: TRBV5-1
CDR3 DNA: TGCGCCAGCAGCTTGGGGGACCCAGGGGGCCACCTCGGAGAGACCCAGTACTTC
CDR3 protein: CASSLGDPGGHLGETQYF

D gene: NA
J gene: TRBJ2-3
clone size: few
V gene: TRBV5-6
CDR3 DNA: TGTGCCAGCAGCTTGACCTACTCTGGAGGAAGAGATACGCAGTATTTT
CDR3 protein: CASSLTYSGGRDTQYF

D gene: NA
J gene: TRBJ1-6
clone size: few
V gene: TRBV6-2/TRBV6-3
CDR3 DNA: TGTGCCAGCGGCCCCGGGCGGAAAAATTCACCCCTCCACTTT
CDR3 protein: CASGPGRKNSPLHF

D gene: NA
J gene: TRBJ1-4
clone size: NA
V gene: TRBV7-8
CDR3 DNA: TGTGCCAGCAGCGCGCGGGACACCGAACGGGAAAAACTGTTTTTT
CDR3 protein: CASSARDTEREKLFF

D gene: NA
J gene: TRBJ1-4
clone size: few
V gene: TRBV7-9
CDR3 DNA: TGTGCCAGCAGCTCAGTCGGGAAACTGTTTTTT
CDR3 protein: CASSSVGKLFF

D gene: TRBD1
J gene: TRBJ2-7
clone size: few
V gene: TRBV9
CDR3 DNA: TGTGCCAGCAGCCCTCGACAGGGGATAACCTACGAGCAGTACTTC
CDR3 protein: CASSPRQGITYEQYF

D gene: NA
J gene: TRBJ2-7
clone size: NA
V gene: TRBV9
CDR3 DNA: TGTGCCAGCAGCGAGGGCTTCGGAGCGTTCTACGAGCAGTACTTC
CDR3 protein: CASSEGFGAFYEQYF

D gene: TRBD2
J gene: TRBJ2-3
clone size: NA
V gene: TRBV20-1
CDR3 DNA: TGCAGTGCCAGGGAACTAGCGGGGGACGATACGCAGTATTTT
CDR3 protein: CSARELAGDDTQYF

D gene: NA
J gene: TRBJ1-1
clone size: NA
V gene: TRBV11-2
CDR3 DNA: TGTGCCAGCAGCTTAGAGGGGGGTATTACTGAAGCTTTCTTT
CDR3 protein: CASSLEGGITEAFF

D gene: NA
J gene: TRBJ1-2
clone size: NA
V gene: TRBV5-1
CDR3 DNA: TGCGCCAGCGGGAACAGGGACGGCTACACCTTC
CDR3 protein: CASGNRDGYTF

D gene: TRBD1
J gene: TRBJ1-2
clone size: NA
V gene: TRBV3-1
CDR3 DNA: TGTGCCAGCAGCCAAGACGCGACAGGGGGATTTGGCTACACCTTC
CDR3 protein: CASSQDATGGFGYTF

D gene: NA
J gene: TRBJ2-1
clone size: NA
V gene: TRBV24-1
CDR3 DNA: TGTGCCACCAGTGACTCAACTCCACTCCAGGTAGGGAATGAGCAGTTCTTC
CDR3 protein: CATSDSTPLQVGNEQFF

D gene: NA
J gene: TRBJ2-2
clone size: few
V gene: TRBV2
CDR3 DNA: TGTGCCAGCAGTGGTTCCGGGAACACCGGGGAGCTGTTTTTT
CDR3 protein: CASSGSGNTGELFF

D gene: TRBD2
J gene: TRBJ2-1
clone size: few
V gene: TRBV4-3
CDR3 DNA: TGCGCCAGCAGTTCAAGATGGGTTAGCGGGGTCAGCTCCTACAATGAGCAGTTCTTC
CDR3 protein: CASSSRWVSGVSSYNEQFF

D gene: TRBD1
J gene: TRBJ1-4
clone size: NA
V gene: TRBV6-1
CDR3 DNA: TGTGCCAGCAGGCGGGACAGGGGAGTTGTTGAAAAACTGTTTTTT
CDR3 protein: CASRRDRGVVEKLFF

D gene: NA
J gene: TRBJ2-5
clone size: few
V gene: TRBV20-1
CDR3 DNA: TGCAGTGCTCCCGGGGGGCCCCAAGAGACCCAGTACTTC
CDR3 protein: CSAPGGPQETQYF

D gene: NA
J gene: TRBJ1-5
clone size: many
V gene: TRBV12-3/TRBV12-4
CDR3 DNA: TGTGCCAGCAGAAAGGAAAGCAATCAGCCCCAGCATTTT
CDR3 protein: CASRKESNQPQHF

D gene: TRBD1
J gene: TRBJ2-3
clone size: NA
V gene: TRBV4-3
CDR3 DNA: TGCGCCAGCAGCCAAGAAACAGGGGGATACTACGGCACAGATACGCAGTATTTT
CDR3 protein: CASSQETGGYYGTDTQYF

D gene: NA
J gene: TRBJ1-2
clone size: NA
V gene: TRBV5-6
CDR3 DNA: TGTGCCAGCAGCTTGGAGCCAGTCTATGGCTACACCTTC
CDR3 protein: CASSLEPVYGYTF

D gene: TRBD1
J gene: TRBJ2-7
clone size: few
V gene: TRBV2
CDR3 DNA: TGTGCCAGCAATGGTAAAGGGGGCGTTTCGGACGAGCAGTACTTC
CDR3 protein: CASNGKGGVSDEQYF

D gene: NA
J gene: TRBJ2-7
clone size: few
V gene: TRBV29-1
CDR3 DNA: TGCAGCGTTGAAGTGACAGTCTACGAGCAGTACTTC
CDR3 protein: CSVEVTVYEQYF

D gene: NA
J gene: TRBJ2-1
clone size: NA
V gene: TRBV6-1
CDR3 DNA: TGTGCCAGCAGTGAAGGCCAGGGGCGATGGTACAATGAGCAGTTCTTC
CDR3 protein: CASSEGQGRWYNEQFF

D gene: TRBD2
J gene: TRBJ2-1
clone size: NA
V gene: TRBV7-6
CDR3 DNA: TGTGCCAGCAGCTTAGTCGGTAGCGGGGTTTACAATGAGCAGTTCTTC
CDR3 protein: CASSLVGSGVYNEQFF

D gene: TRBD1
J gene: TRBJ2-2
clone size: NA
V gene: TRBV24-1
CDR3 DNA: TGTGCCACCAGTGCTGCAGGGACAGGGGGCTTCACCGGGGAGCTGTTTTTT
CDR3 protein: CATSAAGTGGFTGELFF

D gene: NA
J gene: TRBJ2-2
clone size: few
V gene: TRBV5-1
CDR3 DNA: TGCGCCAGCAGCTTGGCCCAGGGCGGGGAGCTGTTTTTT
CDR3 protein: CASSLAQGGELFF

D gene: TRBD1
J gene: TRBJ1-5
clone size: NA
V gene: TRBV6-2/TRBV6-3
CDR3 DNA: TGTGCCAGCAGTTACGCAGGGGGTATCCAGCCCCAGCATTTT
CDR3 protein: CASSYAGGIQPQHF

D gene: TRBD1
J gene: TRBJ2-1
clone size: NA
V gene: TRBV28
CDR3 DNA: TGTGCCAGCAGGATACAGGGGGCTGATGAGCAGTTCTTC
CDR3 protein: CASRIQGADEQFF

D gene: NA
J gene: TRBJ2-7
clone size: NA
V gene: TRBV7-9
CDR3 DNA: TGTGCCAGCAGCTCCGATGCGGTCGAGCAGTACTTC
CDR3 protein: CASSSDAVEQYF

D gene: TRBD2
J gene: TRBJ2-7
clone size: few
V gene: TRBV28
CDR3 DNA: TGTGCCAGCAGACCCTCCTGGGGGAGCGGGGGGTCCTACGAGCAGTACTTC
CDR3 protein: CASRPSWGSGGSYEQYF

D gene: NA
J gene: TRBJ2-1
clone size: few
V gene: TRBV29-1
CDR3 DNA: TGCAGCGTCGGGACAGAGCAGTTCTTC
CDR3 protein: CSVGTEQFF

D gene: TRBD2
J gene: TRBJ2-7
clone size: many
V gene: TRBV7-2
CDR3 DNA: TGTGCCAGCAGCTTAGTCTGGCGGGGGATATACTACGAGCAGTACTTC
CDR3 protein: CASSLVWRGIYYEQYF

D gene: TRBD2
J gene: TRBJ2-7
clone size: NA
V gene: TRBV6-2/TRBV6-3
CDR3 DNA: TGTGCCAGCAGAGGACTAGCGGGAACCTACGAGCAGTACTTC
CDR3 protein: CASRGLAGTYEQYF

D gene: NA
J gene: TRBJ1-1
clone size: few
V gene: TRBV7-9
CDR3 DNA: TGTGCCAGCAGCGACCTTTTGGACACTGAAGCTTTCTTT
CDR3 protein: CASSDLLDTEAFF

D gene: NA
J gene: TRBJ2-5
clone size: NA
V gene: TRBV5-6
CDR3 DNA: TGTGCCAGCAGCTTGGGTCCGCGGGGGACCCAGTACTTC
CDR3 protein: CASSLGPRGTQYF

D gene: NA
J gene: TRBJ2-5
clone size: NA
V gene: TRBV7-2
CDR3 DNA: TGTGCCAGCAGCCGAGGCGCGGTCGGTCAGACCCAGTACTTC
CDR3 protein: CASSRGAVGQTQYF

D gene: NA
J gene: TRBJ1-1
clone size: few
V gene: TRBV4-3
CDR3 DNA: TGCGCCAGCAGCCAAGATGGGGAGGGGGACACTGAAGCTTTCTTT
CDR3 protein: CASSQDGEGDTEAFF

D gene: TRBD1
J gene: TRBJ2-7
clone size: NA
V gene: TRBV28
CDR3 DNA: TGTGCCAGCAGTTCACCGGGACAGGGTGCCGAGCAGTACTTC
CDR3 protein: CASSSPGQGAEQYF

D gene: NA
J gene: TRBJ2-5
clone size: NA
V gene: TRBV7-2
CDR3 DNA: TGTGCCAGCAGCTCCTGGGGGGGCAGGGTTATATCGGAGACCCAGTACTTC
CDR3 protein: CASSSWGGRVISETQYF

D gene: TRBD1
J gene: TRBJ1-1
clone size: NA
V gene: TRBV4-3
CDR3 DNA: TGCGCCAGCAGCCCCCACACCGGGACAGGGCGCGCTTTCTTT
CDR3 protein: CASSPHTGTGRAFF

D gene: NA
J gene: TRBJ2-3
clone size: few
V gene: TRBV6-1
CDR3 DNA: TGTGCCAGCAGTGTACAGGGGGGGAGCACAGATACGCAGTATTTT
CDR3 protein: CASSVQGGSTDTQYF

D gene: NA
J gene: TRBJ2-7
clone size: few
V gene: TRBV5-1
CDR3 DNA: TGCGCCAGCAGCGCTACGACAGCAATTTACGAGCAGTACTTC
CDR3 protein: CASSATTAIYEQYF